The 23 T cell receptor beta chains below were found in one sample sequenced in a study of T cells in Graves' hyperthyroidism and ophthalmopathy. From RNA transcripts, TCR beta CDR3 regions were amplified. With the HTBI primer set, the TCR CDR3 went through a first round of RT-PCR. TCRdb ran MiXCR on the multiplex PCR reads and lists one entry per CDR3 protein. The sample holds 400,000 to 500,000 distinct CDR3 sequences, roughly an eighth seen once. Sequencing input: blood. The receptors were sampled from a woman under 30 with Graves' hyperthyroidism.

This clonotype was observed at least ten times. This chain uses TRBV12-3 or TRBV12-4 with TRBJ2-5, with 10 bases that match TRBD2. Germline trimming cut 3 bases from V and 5 bases from J; bases unmatched to any gene: 6. The CDR3 extends over 15 amino acids. The CDR3 bases are TGTGCCAGCAGTTTGGCTAGCGGGGGTCGGGAGACCCAGTACTTC. It encodes CASSLASGGRETQYF.

This clonotype was recorded at least ten times. This rearrangement joins TRBV20-1 to TRBJ2-1; 12 nucleotides agree with TRBD2. Losses at the gene ends were 1 base for V and 4 bases for J; bases not matched to a gene: 11. Germline V gene data show CDR1 as DFQATT and CDR2 as SNEGSKA (reference sequence). The CDR3 sequence is 18 residues long. Written as DNA, the CDR3 is TGCAGTGCTAGAGCTAGCGGGAGGGCAGGTCTCACTTACAATGAGCAGTTCTTC. Translating it yields CSARASGRAGLTYNEQFF.

This clonotype was observed many times. This rearrangement joins TRBV7-2 to TRBJ2-3; the D is unclear. The V end lost 7 bases, the J end lost 5 bases, and 16 bases lay between the germline ends. CDR1 SGHTA and CDR2 FQGNSA come from the germline V gene. The CDR3 length is 14 residues. CDR3 sequence reads: CASTPVAAGDTQYF. The CDR3 coding sequence is TGTGCCAGCACCCCAGTGGCAGCCGGAGATACGCAGTATTTT.

This clonotype was picked up many times. The rearrangement joins TRBV7-2 to TRBJ1-2; no reliable D call. From germline, CDR1 is SGHTA and CDR2 FQGNSA. The length of the CDR3 is 12 residues. V dropped 7 bases and J dropped 4 bases, with 10 bases sitting between them. The CDR3 nucleotides read TGTGCCAGCACCCAAGGTTCCTATGGCTACACCTTC. Amino acids: CASTQGSYGYTF.

The chain employs TRBV6-1 and TRBJ1-6; no definite D call. Trimming took 6 bases from V and 7 from J, leaving 13 bases between them. This CDR3 contains 14 residues. CDR1 is MNHNS and CDR2 is SASEGT in the germline V gene. The CDR3 reads CASSSRAKNSPLHF. In DNA, the CDR3 is TGTGCCAGCAGCTCCCGGGCCAAAAATTCACCCCTCCACTTT.

This clonotype was counted many times. The chain uses TRBV2 and TRBJ2-3; 7 nucleotides match TRBD2. Germline loops: CDR1 SNHLY, CDR2 FYNNEI. With V trimmed by 6 bases and J by 8 bases, 8 bases remained unmatched. The CDR3 has 13 amino acids. The CDR3 sequence: CASRATSSVTQYF. CDR3 nucleotides: TGTGCCAGCAGGGCGACTAGCTCCGTTACGCAGTATTTT.

This clonotype has a count of ten or more. CDR3 DNA sequence: TGCAGCGTTGAAGACTCGGTCAGCTTGGGCTACGAGCAGTACTTC. This sequence encodes CSVEDSVSLGYEQYF. V is TRBV29-1 and J is TRBJ2-7; D call uncertain. CDR3 length equals 15 residues. Trimming stripped 0 bases from V and 3 bases from J, with 15 bases between. Germline V gene data show CDR1 as SQVTM and CDR2 as ANQGSEA.

V gene TRBV5-6 combines with J gene TRBJ1-1, with D maybe TRBD1 (5 bases). CDR3 length: 14 residues. CDR1 is SGHDT, CDR2 YYEEEE, per germline. The V end was cut by 4 bases, the J end by 4 bases, with 14 bases between. Here the CDR3 DNA reads TGTGCCAGCAGCAACGGACATTCGAGCACTGAAGCTTTCTTT. Protein: CASSNGHSSTEAFF.

This clonotype was seen only once. The chain carries TRBV11-2 and TRBJ2-5; 16 bases agree with TRBD2. The germline CDR1 and CDR2 sequences are SGHAT and FQNNGV. This CDR3 comprises 16 residues. The V and J ends lost 5 bases and 5 bases, in that order; junction bases with no gene match: 5. CDR3 in amino acids: CASSRGTSGRGETQYF. The CDR3 DNA follows: TGTGCCAGCAGCCGCGGGACTAGCGGGAGGGGGGAGACCCAGTACTTC.

In its sample, this clonotype was seen many times. This chain connects TRBV20-1 to TRBJ2-1; 7 bases agree with TRBD1. After removal of 5 bases from V and 6 bases from J, the junction contained 7 bases not matched to a gene. The CDR3 runs 13 residues. Germline lookup yields CDR1 DFQATT and CDR2 SNEGSKA (reference sequence). The CDR3, as DNA: TGCAGTGCTTACAGGGGACCCGCCAATGAGCAGTTCTTC. Its translation: CSAYRGPANEQFF.

In this sample, this clonotype turned up many times. The gene calls are TRBV7-2 and TRBJ2-5; TRBD1 might be the D (6 bases). This CDR3 is 14 amino acids long. Per germline, CDR1 SGHTA and CDR2 FQGNSA. Trimming took 4 bases from V and 2 from J, leaving 11 bases between them. The CDR3 sequence is CASSSPGQQETQYF. The CDR3 nucleotides are TGTGCCAGCAGCTCCCCAGGACAGCAAGAGACCCAGTACTTC.

Only a few counts were recorded for this clonotype. The rearrangement joins TRBV25-1 to TRBJ1-1; D unclear. Between the trimmed V and J ends, which lost 2 bases and 1 base, there was a span of 11 bases. Germline CDR1 is MGHDK and CDR2 is SYGVNS. This CDR3 spans 15 amino acids. In DNA, the CDR3 is TGTGCCAGCAGTGAAGATGGAAGTTGGAACACTGAAGCTTTCTTT. Translated, it gives CASSEDGSWNTEAFF.

The chain joins TRBV5-5 to TRBJ2-7; D gene uncertain. Germline lookup yields CDR1 SGHKS and CDR2 YYEKEE (reference sequence). The V and J ends lost 0 bases and 0 bases respectively, with 13 bases between them. This CDR3 has 16 amino acids. DNA of the CDR3: TGTGCCAGCAGCTTGGCCGGGTACGGTAACTCCTACGAGCAGTACTTC. It specifies CASSLAGYGNSYEQYF.

This clonotype was seen at least ten times. J is TRBJ1-1 and V is TRBV2, with TRBD1 as a possible D gene (6 bases). The CDR3 is 11 residues long. Germline CDR1 is SNHLY and CDR2 is FYNNEI. V gave up 5 bases and J gave up 10 bases, with 11 bases separating them. CDR3 in DNA: TGTGCCAGCAGTAGACAGGTTGGAGCTTTCTTT. Translated: CASSRQVGAFF.

This clonotype has ten or more counts. The chain links TRBV6-1 to TRBJ2-3; 8 nucleotides align to TRBD2. Germline CDR1 and CDR2: MNHNS and SASEGT. The length of the CDR3 is 16 residues. The V gene end was trimmed by 2 bases and the J gene end by 4 bases; junction bases not matched to a gene: 8. In nucleotides, the CDR3 is TGTGCCAGCAGTGAAAACAGCGGGAGTGGAGCAGATACGCAGTATTTT. This sequence encodes CASSENSGSGADTQYF.

This clonotype came up many times. J is TRBJ2-1 and V is TRBV6-1; 12 positions agree with TRBD1. The CDR3 consists of 19 residues. The junction had 16 bases not matched to a gene; V was cut back by 5 bases and J by 5 bases. Germline loops: CDR1 MNHNS, CDR2 SASEGT. The CDR3 DNA sequence: TGTGCCAGCAGTCTCCGCCCCCCTCGGGACAGGGGGCAAGACAATGAGCAGTTCTTC. Translation: CASSLRPPRDRGQDNEQFF.

This clonotype came up many times. The rearrangement joins TRBV2 to TRBJ2-1; 7 nucleotides align to TRBD2. V lost 7 bases to trimming and J lost 9 bases; unmatched junction nucleotides: 9. This CDR3 comprises 13 residues. The V gene's germline CDR1 is SNHLY and CDR2 FYNNEI. CDR3 sequence reads: CASTRVGGGEQFF. CDR3 bases: TGTGCCAGCACTAGAGTGGGGGGGGGTGAGCAGTTCTTC.

The chain recombines TRBV12-3 or TRBV12-4 with TRBJ2-1; D might be TRBD1 (6 bases). The CDR3 runs 16 residues. V lost 2 bases and J lost 2, with 13 bases in between. Here the CDR3 DNA reads TGTGCCAGCAGTTTAAGGCAGGGGACCACCTACAATGAGCAGTTCTTC. This translates into CASSLRQGTTYNEQFF.

The chain has TRBV30 and TRBJ2-7; 8 nucleotides agree with TRBD2. The CDR3 is 15 amino acids. Germline V gives CDR1 GTSNPN, CDR2 SVGIG (reference sequence). V trimming: 2 bases; J trimming: 0 bases; junction bases outside the gene matches: 6. The CDR3 nucleotides are TGTGCCTGGAGTTGGCTAGCGGGTAGCTCCTACGAGCAGTACTTC. Translation: CAWSWLAGSSYEQYF.

The V gene is TRBV3-1, the J gene TRBJ1-1; TRBD1 matches 7 bases. CDR3 size: 14 residues. The germline CDR1 and CDR2 sequences are LGHDT and YNNKEL (reference sequence). V lost 1 base to trimming and J lost 5 bases; unmatched junction nucleotides: 4. The CDR3 nucleotides read TGTGCCAGCAGCCAAGGGCAGGGGGTTACTGAAGCTTTCTTT. Residues: CASSQGQGVTEAFF. The full variable domain, in which reference TRBV3-1 and TRBJ1-1 provide the parts outside the CDR3, is DTAVSQTPKYLVTQMGNDKSIKCEQNLGHDTMYWYKQDSKKFLKIMFSYNNKELIINETVPNRFSPKSPDKAHLNLHINSLELGDSAVYFCASSQGQGVTEAFFGQGTRLTVV.

CDR3 loop: CASSIGRAYEQYF. The CDR3 DNA is TGTGCCAGCAGCATCGGACGGGCCTACGAGCAGTACTTC. V gene TRBV14 combines with J gene TRBJ2-7; D gene uncertain. Germline V gene data show CDR1 as SGHDN and CDR2 as FVKESK. This CDR3 spans 13 amino acids. V lost 5 bases to trimming and J lost 2 bases, with 10 bases between them.

This clonotype was found a few times. This chain connects TRBV10-2 to TRBJ2-2; D remains ambiguous. The CDR3 contains 15 residues. In germline, CDR1 is WSHSY, CDR2 SAAADI. V shed 5 bases and J shed 2 bases, with 12 bases lying between them. This chain's CDR3 is CASSSITRNTGELFF. The CDR3 nucleotides read TGCGCCAGCAGTAGTATTACAAGAAACACCGGGGAGCTGTTTTTT.

This clonotype was seen at least ten times. The genes are TRBV6-1 and TRBJ2-2; D tentatively fits TRBD1 or TRBD2 (6 bases each). CDR1 MNHNS and CDR2 SASEGT come from the germline V gene. The ends were cut back, 11 bases at V and 8 bases at J, with 18 bases in the middle. The CDR3 sequence is 13 residues long. CDR3 amino acids: CAAHEGGLGELFF. As DNA, the CDR3 is TGTGCCGCCCATGAGGGGGGATTGGGGGAGCTGTTTTTT.